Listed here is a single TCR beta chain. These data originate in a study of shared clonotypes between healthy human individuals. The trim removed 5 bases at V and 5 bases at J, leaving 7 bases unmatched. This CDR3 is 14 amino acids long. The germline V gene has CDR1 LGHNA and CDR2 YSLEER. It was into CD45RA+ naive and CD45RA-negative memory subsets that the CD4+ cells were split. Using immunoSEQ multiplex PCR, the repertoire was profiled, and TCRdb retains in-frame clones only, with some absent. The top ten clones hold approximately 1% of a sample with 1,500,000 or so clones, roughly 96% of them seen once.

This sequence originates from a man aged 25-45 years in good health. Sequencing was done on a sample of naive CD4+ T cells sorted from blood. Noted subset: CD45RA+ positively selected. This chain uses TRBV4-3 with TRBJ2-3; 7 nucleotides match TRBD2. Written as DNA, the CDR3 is TGCGCCAGCAGCTCCGGGGGGATTATAGATACGCAGTATTTT. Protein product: CASSSGGIIDTQYF.